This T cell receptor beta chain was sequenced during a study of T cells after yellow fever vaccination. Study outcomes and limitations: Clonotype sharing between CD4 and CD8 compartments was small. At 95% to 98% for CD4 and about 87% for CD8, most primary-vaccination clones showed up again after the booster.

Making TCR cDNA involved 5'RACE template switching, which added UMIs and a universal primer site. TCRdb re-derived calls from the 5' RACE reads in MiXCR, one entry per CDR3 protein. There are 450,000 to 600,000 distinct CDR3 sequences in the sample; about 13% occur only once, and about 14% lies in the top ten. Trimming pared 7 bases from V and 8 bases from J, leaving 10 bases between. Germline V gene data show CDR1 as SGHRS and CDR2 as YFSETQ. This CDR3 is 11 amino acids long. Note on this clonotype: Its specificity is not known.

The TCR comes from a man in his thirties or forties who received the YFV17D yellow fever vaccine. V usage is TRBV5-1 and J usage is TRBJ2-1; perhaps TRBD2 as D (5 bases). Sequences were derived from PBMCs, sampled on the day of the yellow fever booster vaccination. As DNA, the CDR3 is TGCGCCAGCCGACTGAGGGATGAGCAGTTCTTC. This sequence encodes CASRLRDEQFF.